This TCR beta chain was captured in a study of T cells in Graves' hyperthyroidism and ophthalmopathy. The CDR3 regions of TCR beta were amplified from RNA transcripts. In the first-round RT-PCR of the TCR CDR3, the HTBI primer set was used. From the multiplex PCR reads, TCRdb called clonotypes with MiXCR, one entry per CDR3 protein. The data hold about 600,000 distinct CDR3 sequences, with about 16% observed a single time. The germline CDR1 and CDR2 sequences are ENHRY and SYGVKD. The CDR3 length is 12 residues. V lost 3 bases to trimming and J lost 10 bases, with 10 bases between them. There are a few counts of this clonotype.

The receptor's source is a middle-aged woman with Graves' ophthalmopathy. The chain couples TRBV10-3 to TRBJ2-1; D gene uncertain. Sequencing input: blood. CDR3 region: CAISETQQEQFF. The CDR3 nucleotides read TGTGCCATCAGTGAAACCCAACAGGAGCAGTTCTTC.